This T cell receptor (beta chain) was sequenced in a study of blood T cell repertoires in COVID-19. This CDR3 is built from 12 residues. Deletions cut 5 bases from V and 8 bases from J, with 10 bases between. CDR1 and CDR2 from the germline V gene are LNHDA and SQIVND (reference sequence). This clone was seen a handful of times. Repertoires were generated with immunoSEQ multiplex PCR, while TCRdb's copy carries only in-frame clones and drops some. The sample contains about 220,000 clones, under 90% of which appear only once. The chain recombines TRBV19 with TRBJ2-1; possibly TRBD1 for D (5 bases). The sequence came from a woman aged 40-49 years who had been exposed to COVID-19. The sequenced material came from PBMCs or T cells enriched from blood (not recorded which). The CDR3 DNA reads TGTGCCAGTAGTGCCCAGGGCTATGAGCAGTTCTTC. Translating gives CASSAQGYEQFF.